Given below is one T cell receptor (beta chain) in context. Original data processing: Amplified reference gene primers provided the basis for estimating nucleated cell counts. Clones were sequenced by immunoSEQ multiplex PCR, and TCRdb holds only the in-frame ones, with some missing. That table supplies the V and J calls and clone size; D and trimming were determined from the DNA. The sample lists approximately 90,000 clones; 75% to 90% were seen once. This CDR3 spans 15 amino acids. The germline V gene has CDR1 SGHAT and CDR2 FQNNGV. Trimming took 5 bases from V and 10 from J; bases not matched to a gene: 11. The data belong to a study of blood T cell repertoires in COVID-19.

This receptor was obtained from a man in his sixties with COVID-19, enrolled during active disease. The chain has TRBV11-2 and TRBJ1-6; 7 bases agree with TRBD1. Material: peripheral blood. CDR3 nucleotides: TGTGCCAGCAGCGCAACCGGACAGGAAGGATCACCCCTCCACTTT. Translating gives CASSATGQEGSPLHF.